Shown below are 13 T cell receptor beta chains from a single sample sequenced in a study of T cell responses to AZD1222 COVID-19 vaccine. Repertoires were generated with immunoSEQ multiplex PCR, while TCRdb's copy carries only in-frame clones and drops some. The repertoire holds fewer than 150,000 clones, with around 82% as singletons. Sequenced material: peripheral blood, taken on day 0 of AZD1222 vaccination. The receptors stem from an adult in good health.

V is TRBV6-5 and J is TRBJ1-5; D not resolved. The CDR3 runs to 14 residues. CDR1 is MNHEY, CDR2 SVGAGI, per germline. Trimming took 5 bases from V and 4 from J, leaving 12 bases between them. The CDR3 loop reads CASSNPGINQPQHF. CDR3 nucleotides: TGTGCCAGCAGTAACCCGGGTATAAATCAGCCCCAGCATTTT.

This sequence joins TRBV27 and TRBJ1-1, with D tentatively TRBD1 (5 bases). The V gene lost 3 bases and the J gene lost 2 bases, with 10 bases spanning the gap. The CDR3 has 14 amino acids. In germline, CDR1 is MNHEY, CDR2 SMNVEV (reference sequence). The CDR3 bases are TGTGCCAGCAGTTTCAGCGACAGCAACACTGAAGCTTTCTTT. It encodes CASSFSDSNTEAFF.

A few counts support this clone. The V and J genes are TRBV19 and TRBJ2-7; a weak D match, TRBD1 (6 bases). V was trimmed by 6 bases and J by 1 base, leaving 16 bases between them. The CDR3 spans 15 residues. In germline, CDR1 is LNHDA, CDR2 SQIVND (reference sequence). The CDR3 DNA follows: TGTGCCAGTAGCAAGCAGGGGCTAGCATCCTACGAGCAGTACTTC. Translating gives CASSKQGLASYEQYF.

The rearrangement joins TRBV7-6 to TRBJ1-1, with 9 bases matching TRBD1. The CDR3 contains 16 residues. In germline, CDR1 is SGHVS, CDR2 FNYEAQ. V was pared by 5 bases and J by 2 bases, with 9 bases of the junction left unmatched. The DNA of the CDR3 is TGTGCCAGCAGCCAGGGACAGGGAGGACTCAACACTGAAGCTTTCTTT. Its translation: CASSQGQGGLNTEAFF. The full variable domain, its missing parts supplied by reference TRBV7-6 and TRBJ1-1, is GAGVSQSPRYKVTKRGQDVALRCDPISGHVSLYWYRQALGQGPEFLTYFNYEAQQDKSGLPNDRFSAERPEGSISTLTIQRTEQRDSAMYRCASSQGQGGLNTEAFFGQGTRLTVV.

Only a few counts were recorded for this clone. The V call is TRBV28, the J call TRBJ1-3; D is perhaps TRBD1 (5 bases). There are 14 residues in the CDR3. V lost 8 bases and J 1 base, leaving 12 bases between the germline ends. In germline, CDR1 is MDHEN, CDR2 SYDVKM. The DNA of the CDR3 is TGTGCCAGCCAAAAACAGGATTCTGGAAACACCATATATTTT. As protein: CASQKQDSGNTIYF.

The sample holds many counts of this clone. V usage is TRBV7-2 and J usage is TRBJ2-5; a weak D match, TRBD1 (6 bases). V lost 1 base to trimming and J lost 3 bases, with 9 bases between them. CDR1 and CDR2 from the germline V gene are SGHTA and FQGNSA. The CDR3 contains 14 residues. CDR3 nucleotide sequence: TGTGCCAGCAGCTTAGAGGACAGCAAAGAGACCCAGTACTTC. This sequence encodes CASSLEDSKETQYF. Full variable domain (missing parts from reference TRBV7-2 and TRBJ2-5): GAGVSQSPSNKVTEKGKDVELRCDPISGHTALYWYRQSLGQGLEFLIYFQGNSAPDKSGLPSDRFSAERTGGSVSTLTIQRTQQEDSAVYLCASSLEDSKETQYFGPGTRLLVL.

The V call is TRBV7-6, the J call TRBJ2-7; D gene uncertain. The germline V gene has CDR1 SGHVS and CDR2 FNYEAQ. V dropped 3 bases and J dropped 2 bases, with 2 bases sitting between them. This CDR3 is 11 amino acids long. The DNA of the CDR3 is TGTGCCAGCAGCTTGACCTACGAGCAGTACTTC. Amino acid sequence: CASSLTYEQYF.

The chain joins TRBV6-5 to TRBJ2-7; no definite D call. V was trimmed by 5 bases and J by 0 bases, leaving 8 bases between them. CDR1 is MNHEY, CDR2 SVGAGI, per germline. The CDR3 spans 13 residues. The CDR3 DNA is TGTGCCAGCAGTATGGAAGGCTCCTACGAGCAGTACTTC. Protein: CASSMEGSYEQYF.

The rearrangement links TRBV5-5 to TRBJ1-3; no reliable D call. Germline CDR1 is SGHKS and CDR2 is YYEKEE (reference sequence). This CDR3 has 16 residues. The V and J ends lost 0 bases and 2 bases respectively, with 12 bases between them. CDR3: CASSLAVQEAGNTIYF. CDR3 coding DNA: TGTGCCAGCAGCTTGGCCGTACAAGAGGCTGGAAACACCATATATTTT.

The J gene is TRBJ1-2, the V gene TRBV6-1; D is undetermined. The germline V gene has CDR1 MNHNS and CDR2 SASEGT. V lost 1 base, J lost 5 bases, and 5 bases lay in between. The CDR3 loop spans 12 amino acids. The CDR3 nucleotides read TGTGCCAGCAGTGAAGTCGGATATGGCTACACCTTC. Encoded protein: CASSEVGYGYTF.

The chain is built from TRBV6-5 and TRBJ1-1; the D gene is possibly TRBD1 (5 bases). There are 16 residues in the CDR3. V lost 0 bases and J 4 bases, leaving 15 bases between the germline ends. CDR1 MNHEY and CDR2 SVGAGI come from the germline V gene. The CDR3 DNA reads TGTGCCAGCAGTTACTCGAGAACAGGCAGGAGCACTGAAGCTTTCTTT. It translates to CASSYSRTGRSTEAFF.

This chain joins TRBV15 and TRBJ1-3, with no clear D. Trimming shortened V by 0 bases and J by 0 bases, and 9 bases separated the two germline ends. Germline CDR1 is LNHNV and CDR2 is YYDKDF (reference sequence). CDR3 length equals 16 residues. CDR3 in amino acids: CATSRDPEDSGNTIYF. The CDR3 DNA reads TGTGCCACCAGCAGAGATCCCGAGGACTCTGGAAACACCATATATTTT.

The genes are TRBV12-3 or TRBV12-4 and TRBJ1-1, with 8 bases aligning to TRBD1. This CDR3 contains 13 residues. Unmatched junction bases numbered 1, after V lost 3 bases and J lost 4 bases. The CDR3 DNA reads as TGTGCCAGCAGTTTCGGACAGGGCACTGAAGCTTTCTTT. It codes for CASSFGQGTEAFF.